This T cell receptor (beta chain) emerged from a study of early T cells in non-severe SARS-CoV-2 infection. Germline assignment: CDR1 MDHEN and CDR2 SYDVKM. The CDR3 is made up of 16 amino acids. Deletions cut 5 bases from V and 4 bases from J, with 20 bases between. This clonotype was seen repeatedly, ten times or more. The TCR library protocol attached unique molecular identifiers to the individual cDNA molecules. TCRdb recomputed calls from the 5' RACE reads with MiXCR, one row per CDR3 protein. Of over 50,000 distinct CDR3 sequences in the sample, 14% to 15% were seen once. The chain employs TRBV28 and TRBJ1-2, with D unclear. The sequence was obtained from an adult who was a healthcare worker with PCR-confirmed SARS-CoV-2 infection or an uninfected control (not recorded which). The source was whole blood, collected at baseline. The CDR3, as DNA: TGTGCCAGCAGTCAGAGTGGTCTAAACTATGGCTATGGCTACACCTTC. This sequence encodes CASSQSGLNYGYGYTF.